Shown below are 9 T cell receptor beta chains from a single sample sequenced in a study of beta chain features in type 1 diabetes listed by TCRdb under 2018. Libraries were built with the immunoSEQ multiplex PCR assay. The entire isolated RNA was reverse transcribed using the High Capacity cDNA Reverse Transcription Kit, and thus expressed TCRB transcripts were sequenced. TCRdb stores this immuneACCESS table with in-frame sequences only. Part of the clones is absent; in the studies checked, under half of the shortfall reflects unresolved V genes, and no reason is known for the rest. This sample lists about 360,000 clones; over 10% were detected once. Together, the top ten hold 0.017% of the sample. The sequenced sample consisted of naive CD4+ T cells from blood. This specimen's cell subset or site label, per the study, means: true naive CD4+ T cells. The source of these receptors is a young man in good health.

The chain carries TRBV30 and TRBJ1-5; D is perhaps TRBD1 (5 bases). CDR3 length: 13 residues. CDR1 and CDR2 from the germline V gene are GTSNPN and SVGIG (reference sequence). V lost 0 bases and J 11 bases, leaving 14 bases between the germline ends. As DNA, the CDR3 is TGTGCCTGGAGTGTACGCGGTGGGGGGGCCCAGCATTTT. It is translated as CAWSVRGGGAQHF.

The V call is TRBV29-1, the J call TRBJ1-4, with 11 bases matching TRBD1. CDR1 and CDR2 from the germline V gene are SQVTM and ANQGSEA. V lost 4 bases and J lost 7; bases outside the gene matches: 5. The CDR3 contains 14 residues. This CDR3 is CSVVPGQGVEKLFF. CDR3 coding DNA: TGCAGCGTTGTACCGGGACAGGGGGTTGAAAAACTGTTTTTT. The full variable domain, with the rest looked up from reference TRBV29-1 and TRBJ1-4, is SAVISQKPSRDICQRGTSLTIQCQVDSQVTMMFWYRQQPGQSLTLIATANQGSEATYESGFVIDKFPISRPNLTFSTLTVSNMSPEDSSIYLCSVVPGQGVEKLFFGSGTQLSVL.

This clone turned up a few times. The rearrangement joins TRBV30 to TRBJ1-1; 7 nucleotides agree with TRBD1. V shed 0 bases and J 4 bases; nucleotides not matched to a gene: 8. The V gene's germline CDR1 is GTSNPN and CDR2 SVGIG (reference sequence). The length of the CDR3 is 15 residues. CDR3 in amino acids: CAWSVYDREVTEAFF. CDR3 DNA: TGTGCCTGGAGTGTTTATGACAGGGAGGTCACTGAAGCTTTCTTT.

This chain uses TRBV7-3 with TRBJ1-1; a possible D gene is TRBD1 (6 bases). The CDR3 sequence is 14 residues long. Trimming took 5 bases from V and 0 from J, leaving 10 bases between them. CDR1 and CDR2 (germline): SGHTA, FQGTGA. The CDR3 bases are TGTGCCAGCAGCGCCGGACAGTTGAACACTGAAGCTTTCTTT. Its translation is CASSAGQLNTEAFF.

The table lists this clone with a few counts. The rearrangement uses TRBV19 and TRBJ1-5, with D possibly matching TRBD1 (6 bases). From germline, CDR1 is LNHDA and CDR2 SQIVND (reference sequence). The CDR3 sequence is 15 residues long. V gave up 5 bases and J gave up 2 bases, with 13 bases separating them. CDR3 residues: CASSHGGARNQPQHF. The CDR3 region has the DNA TGTGCCAGTAGTCACGGGGGGGCTCGCAATCAGCCCCAGCATTTT.

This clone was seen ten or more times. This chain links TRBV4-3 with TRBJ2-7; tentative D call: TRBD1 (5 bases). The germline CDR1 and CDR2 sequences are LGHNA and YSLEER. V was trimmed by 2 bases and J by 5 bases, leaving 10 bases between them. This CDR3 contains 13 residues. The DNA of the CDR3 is TGCGCCAGCAGCCAAATAACAGGTGACGAGCAGTACTTC. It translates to CASSQITGDEQYF.

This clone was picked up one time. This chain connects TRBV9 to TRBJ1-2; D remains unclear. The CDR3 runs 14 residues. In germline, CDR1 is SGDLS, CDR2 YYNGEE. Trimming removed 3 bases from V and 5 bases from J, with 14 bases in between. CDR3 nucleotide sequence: TGTGCCAGCAGCGAGACGCTCGAAGCGTATGGCTACACCTTC. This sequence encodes CASSETLEAYGYTF.

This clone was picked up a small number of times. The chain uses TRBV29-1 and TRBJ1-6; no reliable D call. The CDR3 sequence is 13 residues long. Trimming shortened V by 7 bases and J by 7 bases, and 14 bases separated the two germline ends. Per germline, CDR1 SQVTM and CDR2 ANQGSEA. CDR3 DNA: TGCAGCGCGCGGCGGGCCCAAAATTCACCCCTCCACTTT. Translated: CSARRAQNSPLHF.

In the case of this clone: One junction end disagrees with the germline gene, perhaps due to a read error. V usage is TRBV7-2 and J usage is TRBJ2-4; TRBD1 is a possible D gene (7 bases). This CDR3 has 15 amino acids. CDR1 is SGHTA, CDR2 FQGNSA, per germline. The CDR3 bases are TGTGCCAGCAGCTCCCGGGGGACAGCCGAAAACATTCAGTACTTC. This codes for CASSSRGTAENIQYF.